This TCR beta chain was identified during a study of PD-L1 blockade in urothelial cancer. The V gene's germline CDR1 is LGHNA and CDR2 YNFKEQ. There are 15 residues in the CDR3. Trimming stripped 0 bases from V and 9 bases from J, with 18 bases between. Patients suffered from locally advanced or metastatic urothelial carcinoma. Profiled with immunoSEQ multiplex PCR; TCRdb holds only in-frame clones, not every one. In the table there are 80,000 to 100,000 clones, 82% of which are singletons. This chain joins TRBV4-2 and TRBJ2-7, with a weak D call TRBD1 (5 bases). Source: PBMCs, taken around atezolizumab (anti-PD-L1) treatment. The clonotype was recovered from a man between 65 and 85 years old with urothelial cancer. The CDR3 DNA reads TGTGCCAGCAGCCAAGAGGGTCAGGGTAGTGGGGCGCAGTACTTC. As protein: CASSQEGQGSGAQYF.